The 29 T cell receptor beta chains below were found in one sample sequenced in a study of T cells after yellow fever vaccination. One entry per CDR3 protein, called by TCRdb with MiXCR from the 5' RACE reads. The sample carries approximately 10,000 distinct CDR3 sequences, about 6% recorded once. The sequenced sample was PBMCs, either bulk or a sorted T-cell subset (CD4+, CD8+, memory, or dextramer-sorted; not recorded which), obtained on the day of the yellow fever booster vaccination. The origin of the receptors is a man aged 25 to 45 who received the YFV17D yellow fever vaccine.

This clonotype was recorded at least ten times. This chain uses TRBV10-3 with TRBJ2-7, with D hard to call. The V gene lost 0 bases and the J gene lost 2 bases, with 14 bases spanning the gap. Germline assignment: CDR1 ENHRY and CDR2 SYGVKD. The CDR3 is 16 residues long. The CDR3 loop reads CAISESRRSVAYEQYF. The CDR3 bases are TGTGCCATCAGTGAGTCCCGGCGATCGGTCGCCTACGAGCAGTACTTC.

This clonotype ranks as medium-sized. The J gene is TRBJ1-4, the V gene TRBV5-1; D unresolved. The CDR3 has 17 amino acids. The germline V gene encodes CDR1 SGHRS and CDR2 YFSETQ. Trimming removed 0 bases from V and 3 bases from J, with 15 bases in between. In DNA form, the CDR3 reads TGCGCCAGCAGCTTGGAGTCGTTCCCCGCGGCTAATGAAAAACTGTTTTTT. This codes for CASSLESFPAANEKLFF.

This clonotype occurred many times. This rearrangement joins TRBV6-2 or TRBV6-3 to TRBJ2-1; 7 positions match TRBD2. The CDR3 is made up of 13 amino acids. V was pared by 5 bases and J by 9 bases, with 7 bases of the junction left unmatched. Germline CDR1 MNHEY, CDR2 SVGEGT. The CDR3 loop reads CASSPWTRSEQFF. The CDR3 bases are TGTGCCAGCAGTCCCTGGACTAGAAGTGAGCAGTTCTTC.

This clonotype was observed many times. The genes are TRBV9 and TRBJ2-1; 10 nucleotides agree with TRBD2. J gave up 4 bases and V 4 bases, and 5 bases lay outside the gene matches. Germline V gene lookup returns CDR1 SGDLS and CDR2 YYNGEE. The CDR3 contains 15 residues. CDR3 sequence: CASSPSGSIYNEQFF. CDR3 in DNA: TGTGCCAGCAGCCCTAGCGGGAGTATATACAATGAGCAGTTCTTC.

This clonotype is judged medium-sized (0.01 to 0.1%). V is TRBV20-1 and J is TRBJ2-7, with TRBD2 as a possible D gene (5 bases). Germline-derived CDR1 and CDR2 are DFQATT and SNEGSKA (reference sequence). V was trimmed by 5 bases and J by 3 bases, leaving 5 bases between them. The CDR3 covers 10 residues. CDR3 amino acids: CSAGGYEQYF. CDR3 sequence (DNA): TGCAGTGCTGGAGGCTACGAGCAGTACTTC.

This clonotype was detected ten times or more. The gene calls are TRBV6-5 and TRBJ1-1; TRBD1 is a possible D gene (6 bases). Between the trimmed V and J ends, which lost 9 bases and 1 base, there was a span of 18 bases. The CDR3 totals 15 residues. From germline, CDR1 is MNHEY and CDR2 SVGAGI. The CDR3, as DNA: TGTGCCAGGACCCTTGAAAGGGGGACGAACACTGAAGCTTTCTTT. Its protein product is CARTLERGTNTEAFF.

This clonotype appeared many times. This chain joins TRBV12-3 or TRBV12-4 and TRBJ1-2; 11 positions agree with TRBD1. With V trimmed by 0 bases and J by 8 bases, 2 bases remained unmatched. The CDR3 contains 14 residues. Here the CDR3 DNA reads TGTGCCAGCAGTTTAGCCGGGACAGGGGGAGGCTACACCTTC. Translation gives CASSLAGTGGGYTF.

This clonotype was detected many times. The chain uses TRBV2 and TRBJ2-5; D assignment may be TRBD1 or TRBD2 (6 bases each). Germline V gene data show CDR1 as SNHLY and CDR2 as FYNNEI. Deletions cut 6 bases from V and 5 bases from J, with 13 bases between. This CDR3 contains 13 residues. The chain's CDR3 is CASSLRRGETQYF. The DNA of the CDR3 is TGTGCCAGCAGCCTGCGGAGGGGGGAGACCCAGTACTTC.

On this clonotype itself: An end of the junction differs from the germline gene, which may be a read error. The chain is built from TRBV7-2 and TRBJ1-3; D uncertain. This CDR3 comprises 13 residues. Germline assignment: CDR1 SGHTA and CDR2 FQGNSA. The CDR3 DNA reads TGTGCCAGCAGCCTAGCCCTCCCTGGTACCATATATTTT. Its translation: CASSLALPGTIYF.

This clonotype is medium-sized within its sample. This rearrangement joins TRBV6-1 to TRBJ2-3; D perhaps matches TRBD2 (6 bases). Trimming stripped 6 bases from V and 2 bases from J, with 12 bases between. The CDR3 is made up of 14 amino acids. CDR1 is MNHNS and CDR2 is SASEGT in the germline V gene. CDR3 nucleotide sequence: TGTGCCAGCAGGGAGCGGGCCCCCACAGATACGCAGTATTTT. Translated: CASRERAPTDTQYF.

This clonotype was recorded at least ten times. The V and J genes are TRBV5-6 and TRBJ1-5; D unresolved. V was clipped by 1 base and J by 4 bases, with 6 bases between them. This CDR3 is 13 amino acids long. Germline CDR1 is SGHDT and CDR2 is YYEEEE. The CDR3 DNA is TGTGCCAGCAGCTTGTCGCCTAATCAGCCCCAGCATTTT. Translation: CASSLSPNQPQHF.

This chain connects TRBV12-3 or TRBV12-4 to TRBJ2-1; D remains unclear. V was trimmed by 11 bases and J by 4 bases, leaving 30 bases between them. The length of the CDR3 is 18 residues. The CDR3 loop reads CAFSLVIPGSRSYNEQFF. The DNA for the CDR3 is TGTGCCTTCAGTTTAGTTATCCCGGGTAGCAGGTCATACAATGAGCAGTTCTTC.

This clonotype was recorded many times. The V and J genes are TRBV1 and TRBJ2-3; the table's D call of TRBD2 was not tested on the DNA. TRBV1 counts as a pseudogene. The CDR3 contains 20 residues. CDR3 bases: TGCACCAGCAGCCAAGATCCGGGACTAGCGGGAGGGCCGTTCGCAGATACGCAGTATTTT. This gives the protein CTSSQDPGLAGGPFADTQYF.

In its sample, this clonotype was seen many times. V usage is TRBV28 and J usage is TRBJ2-3, with D perhaps matching TRBD1 (5 bases). Germline CDR1 is MDHEN and CDR2 is SYDVKM. V was pared by 3 bases and J by 4 bases, with 11 bases between. This CDR3 is 14 amino acids long. CDR3 sequence: CASSFAGYPDTQYF. The CDR3 DNA reads as TGTGCCAGCAGTTTCGCAGGGTACCCAGATACGCAGTATTTT.

This clonotype has ten or more counts. The chain uses TRBV5-8 and TRBJ2-3; D is unclear. The CDR3 has 13 amino acids. Per germline, CDR1 SGHTS and CDR2 YDEGEE. V was trimmed by 4 bases and J by 9 bases, leaving 15 bases between them. CDR3 region: CASSPLALGTQYF. Here the CDR3 DNA reads TGTGCCAGCAGCCCACTGGCGTTGGGGACGCAGTATTTT.

This clonotype occurred a few times. The V call is TRBV5-5, the J call TRBJ2-7, with TRBD2 matching 8 bases. Germline-derived CDR1 and CDR2 are SGHKS and YYEKEE (reference sequence). The CDR3 runs to 15 residues. V lost 0 bases, J lost 2 bases, and 4 bases stayed unmatched. The CDR3 DNA sequence: TGTGCCAGCAGCTTGGATAGCGGGGACACCTACGAGCAGTACTTC. It yields the protein CASSLDSGDTYEQYF. The variable domain in full, with the rest retrieved from reference TRBV5-5 and TRBJ2-7, is DAGVTQSPTHLIKTRGQQVTLRCSPISGHKSVSWYQQVLGQGPQFIFQYYEKEERGRGNFPDRFSARQFPNYSSELNVNALLLGDSALYLCASSLDSGDTYEQYFGPGTRLTVT.

This clonotype was observed many times. The V and J genes are TRBV19 and TRBJ1-1, with 10 bases matching TRBD1. Germline V gives CDR1 LNHDA, CDR2 SQIVND (reference sequence). This CDR3 has 13 amino acids. V lost 7 bases, J lost 4 bases, and 3 bases stayed unmatched. CDR3 sequence reads: CASIWTGGTEAFF. The CDR3 bases are TGTGCCAGTATTTGGACAGGGGGCACTGAAGCTTTCTTT.

The rearrangement joins TRBV11-2 to TRBJ2-3; D is uncertain. The CDR3 consists of 14 residues. V lost 0 bases and J lost 5, with 9 bases in between. Per the germline V gene, CDR1 is SGHAT and CDR2 is FQNNGV. In DNA form, the CDR3 reads TGTGCCAGCAGCTTAGATGGCTGGGGAGATACGCAGTATTTT. Its translation is CASSLDGWGDTQYF.

This clonotype rates as medium-sized. This rearrangement joins TRBV5-1 to TRBJ2-5; 9 nucleotides match TRBD2. The J segment lost 2 bases and the V segment lost 8 bases, leaving 10 bases of the junction unmatched. Germline V CDR1 and CDR2: SGHRS, YFSETQ. The CDR3 contains 15 residues. As DNA, the CDR3 is TGCGCCAGTCATGACCAGAGCGGGAGGCAAGAGACCCAGTACTTC. This translates into CASHDQSGRQETQYF.

This clonotype was observed at least ten times. The chain carries TRBV5-1 and TRBJ2-1; possibly TRBD2 for D (7 bases). CDR3 length equals 15 residues. V gave up 6 bases and J gave up 9 bases, with 22 bases separating them. Germline V gives CDR1 SGHRS, CDR2 YFSETQ. CDR3 in DNA: TGCGCCAGCACCCCGGGTGGGGGGGTACAGGGTGAGCAGTTCTTC. Translation gives CASTPGGGVQGEQFF. The variable domain in full, completed from reference TRBV5-1 and TRBJ2-1, reads KAGVTQTPRYLIKTRGQQVTLSCSPISGHRSVSWYQQTPGQGLQFLFEYFSETQRNKGNFPGRFSGRQFSNSRSEMNVSTLELGDSALYLCASTPGGGVQGEQFFGPGTRLTVL.

By its share, this clonotype is medium-sized. The chain uses TRBV3-1 and TRBJ2-7; D tentatively reads TRBD1 or TRBD2 (6 bases each). Trimming cost V 4 bases and J 5 bases, with 15 bases left between them. The length of the CDR3 is 14 residues. Germline values: CDR1 LGHDT, CDR2 YNNKEL (reference sequence). The CDR3 DNA reads as TGTGCCAGCAGCCTCTCCACGGGGGCCAACGAGCAGTACTTC. This translates into CASSLSTGANEQYF.

This clonotype is termed medium-sized. The V and J genes are TRBV3-1 and TRBJ2-3; D tentatively reads TRBD1 or TRBD2 (5 bases each). There are 13 residues in the CDR3. V was trimmed by 4 bases and J by 2 bases, leaving 7 bases between them. CDR1 is LGHDT and CDR2 is YNNKEL in the germline V gene (reference sequence). The CDR3: CASSPGPTDTQYF. CDR3 nucleotide sequence: TGTGCCAGCAGCCCGGGACCCACAGATACGCAGTATTTT.

Judged by abundance, this clonotype is medium-sized. This chain joins TRBV7-2 and TRBJ2-1, with a weak D call TRBD1 (6 bases). The V gene lost 2 bases and the J gene lost 8 bases, with 10 bases spanning the gap. This CDR3 comprises 13 residues. From germline, CDR1 is SGHTA and CDR2 FQGNSA. The CDR3 bases are TGTGCCAGCAGCTTACGACAGGACTATGAGCAGTTCTTC. This translates into CASSLRQDYEQFF.

This clonotype was seen many times. At one end the junction does not follow the germline gene, possibly because of a read error. V is TRBV20-1 and J is TRBJ2-5; D is undetermined. The CDR3 has 17 residues. CDR1 and CDR2 from the germline V gene are DFQATT and SNEGSKA (reference sequence). The CDR3 protein is CCARGFSGANIGETQYF. In DNA, the CDR3 is TGCTGTGCTAGAGGATTTTCTGGAGCTAATATCGGGGAGACCCAGTACTTC.

This clonotype was picked up many times. This chain connects TRBV5-4 to TRBJ2-3, with D unresolved. Trimming pared 4 bases from V and 4 bases from J, leaving 13 bases between. CDR1 and CDR2 (germline): SGHNT, YYREEE (reference sequence). The CDR3 runs 14 residues. DNA for the CDR3: TGTGCCAGCAGCCCCCGGTGGGCACCAGATACGCAGTATTTT. Translation: CASSPRWAPDTQYF.

This clonotype showed up many times. CDR3 region: CASSRGSSYNEQFF. The CDR3 nucleotides are TGTGCCAGCAGCCGCGGGAGCTCCTACAATGAGCAGTTCTTC. The chain employs TRBV7-2 and TRBJ2-1; TRBD2 matches 7 bases. CDR1 SGHTA and CDR2 FQGNSA come from the germline V gene. The CDR3 consists of 14 residues. V lost 5 bases to trimming and J lost 0 bases; unmatched junction nucleotides: 1.

By sample share, this clonotype is medium-sized. The gene calls are TRBV5-1 and TRBJ2-1; TRBD1 matches at 7 bases. The V segment lost 0 bases and the J segment 3 bases; nucleotides outside the gene matches: 9. The CDR3 totals 17 residues. Germline values: CDR1 SGHRS, CDR2 YFSETQ. The CDR3 sequence: CASSLAPLTGSYNEQFF. The CDR3 DNA reads TGCGCCAGCAGCTTGGCCCCATTGACAGGGAGCTACAATGAGCAGTTCTTC.

This clonotype was seen ten or more times. This chain uses TRBV10-3 with TRBJ1-2; D is possibly TRBD1 (6 bases). The germline V and J ends were trimmed by 5 bases and 2 bases, with 6 bases remaining between them. Germline V CDR1 and CDR2: ENHRY, SYGVKD. The CDR3 is made up of 12 amino acids. The CDR3 region is CAISTGNYGYTF. As DNA, the CDR3 is TGTGCCATCAGTACAGGGAACTATGGCTACACCTTC.

About this clonotype: A much bigger clone sits one base away, suggesting this may be a read error. V is TRBV5-1 and J is TRBJ1-2; maybe TRBD1 (6 bases). The CDR3 contains 13 residues. CDR1 and CDR2 (germline): SGHRS, YFSETQ. Deletions cut 0 bases from V and 7 bases from J, with 10 bases between. CDR3 sequence reads: CASSLDRDGGYTF. The CDR3 nucleotides read TGCGCCAGCAGCTTGGACAGGGATGGTGGCTACACCTTC.